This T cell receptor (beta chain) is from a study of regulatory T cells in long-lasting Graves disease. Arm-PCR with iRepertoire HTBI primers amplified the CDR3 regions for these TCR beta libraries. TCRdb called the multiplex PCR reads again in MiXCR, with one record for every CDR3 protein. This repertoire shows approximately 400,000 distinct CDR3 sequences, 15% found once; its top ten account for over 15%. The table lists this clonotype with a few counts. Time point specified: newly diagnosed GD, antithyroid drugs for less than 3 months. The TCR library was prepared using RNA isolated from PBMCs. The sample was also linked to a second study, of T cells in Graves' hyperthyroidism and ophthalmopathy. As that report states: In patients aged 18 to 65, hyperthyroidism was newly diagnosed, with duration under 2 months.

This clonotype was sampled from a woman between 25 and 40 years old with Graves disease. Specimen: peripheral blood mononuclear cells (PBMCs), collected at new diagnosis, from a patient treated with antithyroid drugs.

CDR3 DNA: TGTGCCAGTACCCTCTCGACAGGGGGCTACACCTTC. Residues: CASTLSTGGYTF. The chain couples TRBV19 to TRBJ1-2; 7 bases line up with TRBD1. The CDR3 is made up of 12 amino acids. J lost 8 bases, V lost 7 bases, and 7 bases had no gene match. Germline values: CDR1 LNHDA, CDR2 SQIVND (reference sequence).